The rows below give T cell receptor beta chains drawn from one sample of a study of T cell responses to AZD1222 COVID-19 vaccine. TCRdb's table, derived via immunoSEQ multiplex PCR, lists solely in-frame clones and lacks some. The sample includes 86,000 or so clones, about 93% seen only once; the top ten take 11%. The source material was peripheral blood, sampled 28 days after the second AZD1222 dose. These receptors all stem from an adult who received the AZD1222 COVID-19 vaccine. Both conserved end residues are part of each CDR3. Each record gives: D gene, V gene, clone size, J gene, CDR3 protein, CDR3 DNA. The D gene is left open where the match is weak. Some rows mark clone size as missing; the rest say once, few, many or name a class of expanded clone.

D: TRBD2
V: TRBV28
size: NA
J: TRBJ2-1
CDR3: CASSLSASGSYNEQFF
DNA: TGTGCCAGCAGTTTATCGGCTAGCGGCTCCTACAATGAGCAGTTCTTC

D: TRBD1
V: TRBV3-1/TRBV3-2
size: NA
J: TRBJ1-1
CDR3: CASSQGTARQNTEAFF
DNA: TGTGCCAGCAGCCAGGGGACAGCAAGACAAAACACTGAAGCTTTCTTT

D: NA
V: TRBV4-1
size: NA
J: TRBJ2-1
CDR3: CASSQVDILQYNEQFF
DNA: TGCGCCAGCAGCCAAGTGGACATACTACAATACAATGAGCAGTTCTTC

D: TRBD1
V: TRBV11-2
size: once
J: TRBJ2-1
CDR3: CASSGTVLGGEQFF
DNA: TGTGCCAGCAGCGGGACAGTTCTAGGGGGTGAGCAGTTCTTC

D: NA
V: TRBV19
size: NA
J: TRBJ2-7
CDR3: CASSMASSYEQYF
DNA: TGTGCCAGTAGTATGGCCAGCTCCTACGAGCAGTACTTC

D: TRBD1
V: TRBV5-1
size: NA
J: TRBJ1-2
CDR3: CASGPGQGAEGYTF
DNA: TGCGCCAGCGGACCGGGACAGGGGGCAGAAGGCTACACCTTC

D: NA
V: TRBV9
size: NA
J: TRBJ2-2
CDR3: CASSVSSGELFF
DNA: TGTGCCAGCAGCGTATCCTCCGGGGAGCTGTTTTTT

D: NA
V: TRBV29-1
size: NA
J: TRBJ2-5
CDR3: CSVRLEAQYF
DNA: TGCAGCGTTCGCTTGGAGGCCCAGTACTTC

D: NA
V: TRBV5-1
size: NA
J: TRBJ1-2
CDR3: CASSLDTPNYGYTF
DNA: TGCGCCAGCAGCTTGGACACGCCTAACTATGGCTACACCTTC

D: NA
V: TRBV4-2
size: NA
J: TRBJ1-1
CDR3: CASSQTRGRGNTEAFF
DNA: TGTGCCAGCAGCCAGACTAGGGGCCGGGGGAACACTGAAGCTTTCTTT

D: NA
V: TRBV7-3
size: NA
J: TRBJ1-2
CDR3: CASSLYGGPVGYGYTF
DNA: TGTGCCAGCAGCCTATATGGGGGGCCGGTTGGGTATGGCTACACCTTC

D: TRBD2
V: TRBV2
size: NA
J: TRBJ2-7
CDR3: CASSEAPGLAGSEQYF
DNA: TGTGCCAGCAGTGAAGCCCCGGGACTAGCGGGGAGTGAGCAGTACTTC

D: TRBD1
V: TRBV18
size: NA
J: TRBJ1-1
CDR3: CASSPGTGLDTEAFF
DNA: TGTGCCAGCTCACCAGGGACAGGCTTGGACACTGAAGCTTTCTTT

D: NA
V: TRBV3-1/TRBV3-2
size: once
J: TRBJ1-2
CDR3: CASSQGSYRPMGGYTF
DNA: TGTGCCAGCAGCCAAGGCTCTTACAGGCCGATGGGAGGCTACACCTTC

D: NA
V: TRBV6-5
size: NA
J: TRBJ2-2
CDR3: CASSYEARVFGELFF
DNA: TGTGCCAGCAGTTACGAGGCCAGAGTTTTCGGGGAGCTGTTTTTT

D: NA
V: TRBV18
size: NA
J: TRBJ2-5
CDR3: CASPRETQYF
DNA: TGTGCCAGCCCTCGAGAGACCCAGTACTTC

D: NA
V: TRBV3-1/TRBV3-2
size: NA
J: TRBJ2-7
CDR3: CASSQGRGLEQYF
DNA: TGTGCCAGCAGCCAAGGGAGGGGGCTCGAGCAGTACTTC

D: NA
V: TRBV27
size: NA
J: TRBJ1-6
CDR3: CASSFSGHTLSSYNSPLHF
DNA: TGTGCCAGCAGTTTTTCCGGACACACTTTAAGCTCCTATAATTCACCCCTCCACTTT

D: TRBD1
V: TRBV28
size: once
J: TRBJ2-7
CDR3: CASSQIGGSPYEQYF
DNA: TGTGCCAGCAGTCAGATAGGGGGCTCCCCTTACGAGCAGTACTTC

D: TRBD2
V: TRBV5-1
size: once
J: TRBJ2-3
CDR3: CASRSLAGTDTQYF
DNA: TGCGCCAGCAGAAGCCTAGCGGGAACAGATACGCAGTATTTT

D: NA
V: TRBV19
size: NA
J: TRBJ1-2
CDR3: CASSPRQAVYGYTF
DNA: TGTGCCAGTAGCCCCCGGCAGGCCGTCTATGGCTACACCTTC

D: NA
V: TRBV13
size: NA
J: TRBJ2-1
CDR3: CASSPGLSYNEQFF
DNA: TGTGCCAGCAGCCCAGGACTATCCTACAATGAGCAGTTCTTC

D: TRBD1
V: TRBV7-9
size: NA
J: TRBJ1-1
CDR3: CASSYTGGSSEAFF
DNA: TGTGCCAGCAGCTATACAGGGGGGTCTTCTGAAGCTTTCTTT

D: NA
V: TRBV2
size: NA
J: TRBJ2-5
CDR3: CATSRVVRGETQYF
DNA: TGTGCCACCTCCCGGGTTGTCCGGGGGGAGACCCAGTACTTC

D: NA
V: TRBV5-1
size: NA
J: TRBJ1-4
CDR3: CASSLVAGENEKLFF
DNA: TGCGCCAGCAGCTTGGTTGCAGGGGAGAATGAAAAACTGTTTTTT